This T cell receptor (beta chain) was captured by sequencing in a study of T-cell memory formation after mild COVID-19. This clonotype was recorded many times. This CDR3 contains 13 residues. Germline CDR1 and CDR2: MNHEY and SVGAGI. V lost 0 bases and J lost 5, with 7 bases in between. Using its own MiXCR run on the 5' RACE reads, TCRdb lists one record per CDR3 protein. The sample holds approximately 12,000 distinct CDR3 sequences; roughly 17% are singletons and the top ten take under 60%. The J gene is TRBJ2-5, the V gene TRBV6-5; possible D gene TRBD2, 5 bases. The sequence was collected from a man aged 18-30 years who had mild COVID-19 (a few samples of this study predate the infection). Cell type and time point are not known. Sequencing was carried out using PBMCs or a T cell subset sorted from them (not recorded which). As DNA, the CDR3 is TGTGCCAGCAGTTACTCGGGCGGGGAGACCCAGTACTTC. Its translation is CASSYSGGETQYF.